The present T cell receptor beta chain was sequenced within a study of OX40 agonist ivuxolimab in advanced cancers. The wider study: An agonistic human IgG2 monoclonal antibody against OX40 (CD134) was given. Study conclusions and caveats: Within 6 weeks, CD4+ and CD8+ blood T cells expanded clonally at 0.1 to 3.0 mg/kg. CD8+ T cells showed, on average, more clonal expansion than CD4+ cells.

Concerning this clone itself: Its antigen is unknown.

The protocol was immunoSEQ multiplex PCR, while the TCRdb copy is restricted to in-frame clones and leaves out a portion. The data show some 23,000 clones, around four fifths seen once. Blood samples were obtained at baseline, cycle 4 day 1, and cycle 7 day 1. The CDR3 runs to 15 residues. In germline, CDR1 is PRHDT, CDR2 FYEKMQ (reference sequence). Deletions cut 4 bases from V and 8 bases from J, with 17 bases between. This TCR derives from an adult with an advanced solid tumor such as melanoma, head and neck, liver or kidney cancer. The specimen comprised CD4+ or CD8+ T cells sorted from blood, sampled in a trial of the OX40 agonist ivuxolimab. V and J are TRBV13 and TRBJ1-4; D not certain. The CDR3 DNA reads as TGTGCCAGCAGCTCGAGAAGTCATTCTTACGAAAAACTGTTTTTT. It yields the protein CASSSRSHSYEKLFF.